The entry below gives a single TCR beta chain sequence along with its context. This CDR3 comprises 15 residues. The germline V and J ends were trimmed by 7 bases and 3 bases, with 16 bases remaining between them. In germline, CDR1 is LNHDA, CDR2 SQIVND (reference sequence). The sample originates from a study of blood T cell repertoires in COVID-19. Study-wide background: Specimens from acute and convalescent COVID-19 originated in the United States, Italy and Spain.

In the original analysis: Amplifying reference gene primers gave estimates of nucleated cell counts. Some clones are missing from TCRdb's copy, which holds only in-frame ones; the method was immunoSEQ multiplex PCR. That table gives V, J and clone size, and the DNA gave D and trimming. The table has around 700,000 clones, approximately 90% seen once. The TCR was taken from a woman under 30 with acute or convalescent COVID-19. The sample taken for sequencing was peripheral blood. This chain joins TRBV19 and TRBJ1-3; D is unresolved. CDR3 DNA: TGTGCCAGTATCACAGCGGTTGGGGTTGGAAACACCATATATTTT. It translates to CASITAVGVGNTIYF. The full variable domain, rest sourced from reference TRBV19 and TRBJ1-3, is DGGITQSPKYLFRKEGQNVTLSCEQNLNHDAMYWYRQDPGQGLRLIYYSQIVNDFQKGDIAEGYSVSREKKESFPLTVTSAQKNPTAFYLCASITAVGVGNTIYFGEGSWLTVV.